The T cell receptor beta chain described here comes from a study of blood T cells in healthy people across ages (dated by TCRdb to the mid-2010s). With respect to the entire study: Template switching captured roughly one uniquely barcoded TCR beta cDNA molecule per two T cells in model experiments. The study measured age-related changes in TCR beta repertoire diversity using deep sequencing normalized with unique cDNA molecular identifiers. Four age groups were formed from the donors: young (average roughly 15 years), middle-aged (just under 40), aged (approximately 60) and long-lived (about 75). Using the same blood draw, the study looked at two additional independent replicas of 1 million unique cDNA reads for two donors, one aged 18 to 29 and the other aged 80 or older.

This clonotype has more than one count but fewer than ten. Its binding antigen is unknown. No much larger clonotype is one base removed from it; base qualities were not supplied. Receptors were amplified or captured by 5' RACE. The reads were generated on an Illumina HiSeq 2500. The second PCR ran for roughly 6 to 11 cycles and used a J-beta primer mix along with a sample-barcoded 5' primer. A unique molecular identifier was introduced onto each TCR beta cDNA molecule by a template-switch 5' adaptor carrying 12 random nucleotides. Each sample yielded at least 2.5 million CDR3-containing paired-end reads. First-strand cDNA was synthesized from all RNA with the Mint cDNA synthesis kit, primed by a TRBC-specific oligonucleotide. Following uracil-DNA glycosylase treatment, a first 18-cycle PCR with universal primers M1SS and BC2_uni_R was performed on all cDNA. Per the authors' processing: For normalization, 1 million high-quality reads, each with a distinct molecular identifier, were randomly selected from each sample. Instead of being binned into consensus sequences, reads that shared molecular identifiers were thrown out. CDR3 identification, clonotype clustering and error correction used MiTCR with a Q25 quality threshold and the strictest error-elimination algorithm. A nonparametric unseen species model using Euler transformation provided a lower-bound estimate of total TCR beta diversity. Using fastp at Q25 and MiXCR, TCRdb reprocessed the public reads and kept productive beta chains. A single entry per CDR3 protein holds the most common genes and DNA from its merged rows. Here the V and J calls rest on TCRdb's processing, not on the authors' analysis. This sample lists 800,000 or so distinct CDR3 sequences; roughly 25% were detected once. Under 4.5% of the sample comes from the top ten.

General findings and caveats noted by the study authors: Because profiling used bulk unsorted PBMCs, naive and antigen-experienced compartments could not be compared conclusively. Observed TCR beta diversity correlated strongly with the percentage of naive T cells measured by flow cytometry. Estimates of total diversity based on one million sequenced T cells were considered lower bounds and underestimates. Observed TCR beta diversity per million T cells fell roughly linearly with age, and a significant reduction was already apparent by age roughly 40. Compared with the aged group, the long-lived group had more naive CD4+ T cells, fewer expanded clones and increased TCR diversity, a pattern suggesting age selection. Donor CMV infection status was unknown, potentially confounding age-related changes in expanded clonotypes.

The roughly 39 donors, aged roughly 6 to 90 years, were systemically healthy Caucasian individuals from Russia. Around 10 milliliters of peripheral blood were collected from each donor into EDTA-treated Vacutainer tubes. Ficoll-Paque density-gradient centrifugation was used to isolate PBMCs, with at least 6.5 million per sample. Trizol reagent was used to extract total RNA from the PBMCs, yielding at least 6 micrograms per sample. For every donor, an aliquot of PBMCs went through flow cytometry to measure the percentages of naive CD45RAhigh/CD27high T cells. These data were also reused for a study on T cells of mothers and their children. In that second paper, the authors write: Nine systemically healthy Caucasian individuals served as donors, namely three mothers together with their six children. cDNA synthesis used all of the extracted RNA, with around 1.5 ug of RNA in each 15 ul reaction. In the second PCR, the M1S primer introduced both the sample barcodes and 2-4 random nucleotides. More than 8 million TCR beta CDR3 reads were obtained from each mother, and some 3.2 million reads were obtained from each child. Thymic selection similarly shapes TCR recombination output in related and unrelated pairs, with minor effect from inherited differences. Normalized repertoire overlap in related mother-child pairs was always slightly higher than in unrelated mother-child pairs, but the difference was never significant. With a sensitivity of approximately 100 clones per million clonotypes, no persistent microchimeric T cell clones were detected. In the study, deep NGS was used to compare the TCR beta repertoires of mothers and children, and features distinguishing related mother-child pairs from unrelated individuals were sought. On average, the children were roughly 11 +/- 4 years old, while the mothers were approximately 41 +/- 4 years old. After adapters were ligated using NEBNext reagents, the libraries underwent 100+100 nt paired-end sequencing on an Illumina HiSeq 2000. Mother and child libraries were prepared a month apart and sequenced in separate runs to prevent cross-contamination. For each donor, between about 450,000 and 2,300,000 distinct TCR beta clonotypes were identified. Naive TCR beta clonotypes were estimated from low-frequency clonotypes matched to each donor's FACS-determined naive share, without sorting.

The receptor was isolated from a boy younger than 18 in good health. Material: blood.

DNA sequence: TGTGCCAGCAGTTCCCCGACTAGGGGGATATACGAGCAGTACTTC. Translated, it reads CASSSPTRGIYEQYF. This chain joins TRBV28 to TRBJ2-7; the D segment might be TRBD1 or TRBD2, since each matches 6 bases. Its CDR3 holds 15 amino acids, cysteine through phenylalanine. Here the CDR3 DNA is all that survives: 45 bases in frame from base 1. V was cut back by 4 bases and J by 4 bases, leaving a gap of 17 bases between them. From a lookup of the germline V gene, CDR1 and CDR2 are MDHEN and SYDVKM.